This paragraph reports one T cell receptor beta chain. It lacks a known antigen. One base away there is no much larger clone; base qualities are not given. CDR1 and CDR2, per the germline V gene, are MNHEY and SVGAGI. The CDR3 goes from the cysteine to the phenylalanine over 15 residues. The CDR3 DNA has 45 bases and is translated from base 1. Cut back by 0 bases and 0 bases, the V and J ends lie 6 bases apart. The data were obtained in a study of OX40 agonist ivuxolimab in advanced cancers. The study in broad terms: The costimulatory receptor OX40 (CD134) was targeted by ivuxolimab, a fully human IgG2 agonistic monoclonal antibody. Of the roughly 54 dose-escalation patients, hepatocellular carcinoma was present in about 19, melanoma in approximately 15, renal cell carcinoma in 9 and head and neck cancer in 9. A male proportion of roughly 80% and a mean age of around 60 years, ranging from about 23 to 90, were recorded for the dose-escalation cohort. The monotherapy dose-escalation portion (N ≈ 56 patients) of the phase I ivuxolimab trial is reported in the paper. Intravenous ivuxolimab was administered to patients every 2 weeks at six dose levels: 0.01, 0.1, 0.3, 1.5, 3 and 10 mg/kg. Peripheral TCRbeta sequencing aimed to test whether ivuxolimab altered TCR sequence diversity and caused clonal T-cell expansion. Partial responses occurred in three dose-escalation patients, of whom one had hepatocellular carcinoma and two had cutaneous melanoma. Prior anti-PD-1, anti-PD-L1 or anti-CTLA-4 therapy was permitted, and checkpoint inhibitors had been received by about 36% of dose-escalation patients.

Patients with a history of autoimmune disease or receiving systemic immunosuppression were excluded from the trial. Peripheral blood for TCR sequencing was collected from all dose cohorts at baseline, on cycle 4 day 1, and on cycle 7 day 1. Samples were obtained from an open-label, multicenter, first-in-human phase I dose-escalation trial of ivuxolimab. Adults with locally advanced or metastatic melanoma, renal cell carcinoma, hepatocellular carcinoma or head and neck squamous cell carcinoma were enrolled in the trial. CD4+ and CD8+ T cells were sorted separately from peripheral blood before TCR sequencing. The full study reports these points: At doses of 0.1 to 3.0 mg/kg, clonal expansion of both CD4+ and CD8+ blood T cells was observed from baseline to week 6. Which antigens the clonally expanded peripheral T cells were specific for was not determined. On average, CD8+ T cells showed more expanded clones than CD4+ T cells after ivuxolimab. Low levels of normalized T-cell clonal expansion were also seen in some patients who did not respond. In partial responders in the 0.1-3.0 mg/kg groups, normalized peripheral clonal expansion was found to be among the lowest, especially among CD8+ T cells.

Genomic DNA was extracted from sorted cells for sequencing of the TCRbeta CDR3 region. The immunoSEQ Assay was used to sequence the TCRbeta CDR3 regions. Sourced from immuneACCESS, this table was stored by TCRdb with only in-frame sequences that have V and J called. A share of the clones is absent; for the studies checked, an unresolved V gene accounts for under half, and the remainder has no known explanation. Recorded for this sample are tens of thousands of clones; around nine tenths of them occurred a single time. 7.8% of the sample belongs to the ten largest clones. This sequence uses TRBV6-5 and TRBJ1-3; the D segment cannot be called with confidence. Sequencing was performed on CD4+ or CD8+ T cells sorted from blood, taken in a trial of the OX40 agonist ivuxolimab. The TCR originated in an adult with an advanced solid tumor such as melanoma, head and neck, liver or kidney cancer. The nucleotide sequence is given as TGTGCCAGCAGTTACTCGAGTTTCTCTGGAAACACCATATATTTT. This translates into CASSYSSFSGNTIYF.